The next 24 T cell receptor beta chains were all read from a single sample in a study of naive and memory T cell subsets. A UMI-containing oligonucleotide was joined by 3' ligation to the TCR cDNA template. Ligated cDNA underwent four rounds of PCR with nested alpha and beta constant region primers and SP2. TCRdb re-derived calls from the 5' RACE reads in MiXCR, one entry per CDR3 protein. Of 55,000 to 65,000 distinct CDR3 sequences in the sample, more than 6.5% were seen once. These TCRs come from a female donor in good health.

This clonotype was counted ten times or more. J is TRBJ1-2 and V is TRBV29-1; possibly TRBD1 for D (6 bases). V lost 0 bases and J lost 3, with 14 bases in between. The length of the CDR3 is 15 residues. From germline, CDR1 is SQVTM and CDR2 ANQGSEA. The CDR3 loop is CSVEEPSKGDYGYTF. The CDR3 nucleotides read TGCAGCGTTGAAGAGCCCTCCAAGGGGGACTATGGCTACACCTTC.

There are a few counts of this clonotype. This chain uses TRBV15 with TRBJ2-1; D could derive from TRBD1 or TRBD2 (5 bases each). CDR1 is LNHNV, CDR2 YYDKDF, per germline (reference sequence). Trimming took off 0 bases at V and 8 bases at J, with 8 bases between the two ends. This CDR3 has 13 amino acids. The CDR3 DNA is TGTGCCACCAGCAGAGATCTGGGGGATGAGCAGTTCTTC. This gives the protein CATSRDLGDEQFF.

This clonotype has at least ten counts. The chain carries TRBV6-2 or TRBV6-3 and TRBJ2-1; 13 bases are a match to TRBD2. Germline-derived CDR1 and CDR2 are MNHEY and SVGEGT. After removal of 5 bases from V and 6 bases from J, the junction contained 4 bases not matched to a gene. There are 15 residues in the CDR3. CDR3 DNA: TGTGCCAGCAGTAGGGGACTAGCGGGGTTCAATGAGCAGTTCTTC. Residues: CASSRGLAGFNEQFF.

This clonotype was picked up many times. This sequence joins TRBV6-5 and TRBJ1-2, with D perhaps matching TRBD1 (5 bases). The length of the CDR3 is 14 residues. Germline V gives CDR1 MNHEY, CDR2 SVGAGI. Trimming removed 6 bases at V and 8 bases at J, with 19 bases between. The CDR3 nucleotides read TGTGCCAGCAGCCCATACGTTGGGGGTGGAGGCTACACCTTC. This encodes CASSPYVGGGGYTF.

The rearrangement uses TRBV28 and TRBJ2-2; 8 bases agree with TRBD2. CDR3 length equals 15 residues. With V trimmed by 5 bases and J by 6 bases, 8 bases remained unmatched. Per germline, CDR1 MDHEN and CDR2 SYDVKM. CDR3 sequence (DNA): TGTGCCAGCAGTGCGCGGGGGGCGGGATCCGGGGAGCTGTTTTTT. Its translation is CASSARGAGSGELFF.

This clonotype was seen a few times. This chain links TRBV7-9 with TRBJ1-2, with D maybe TRBD1 (5 bases). This CDR3 comprises 15 residues. V dropped 3 bases and J dropped 2 bases, with 13 bases sitting between them. Per the germline V gene, CDR1 is SEHNR and CDR2 is FQNEAQ (reference sequence). CDR3 sequence (DNA): TGTGCCAGCAGCTTGGGGGGATACTTCAACTATGGCTACACCTTC. Translation gives CASSLGGYFNYGYTF.

This clonotype was counted at least ten times. V is TRBV5-1 and J is TRBJ2-1; weak D call: TRBD2 (5 bases). CDR1 is SGHRS and CDR2 is YFSETQ in the germline V gene. This CDR3 is built from 15 residues. V lost 6 bases to trimming and J lost 7 bases, with 20 bases between them. As DNA, the CDR3 is TGCGCCAGCATAGACCCGGGGATATCGCCTAATGAGCAGTTCTTC. It is translated as CASIDPGISPNEQFF.

The rearrangement uses TRBV12-3 or TRBV12-4 and TRBJ2-7; the D call may be TRBD1 or TRBD2 (5 bases each). The V end was cut by 8 bases, the J end by 4 bases, with 9 bases between. The length of the CDR3 is 11 residues. CDR3 residues: CASGEGYEQYF. CDR3 DNA sequence: TGTGCCAGCGGAGAGGGGTACGAGCAGTACTTC.

This rearrangement joins TRBV12-3 or TRBV12-4 to TRBJ2-4; 9 bases fit TRBD1. Trimming cost V 5 bases and J 7 bases; bases outside gene matches: 15. The CDR3 sequence is 17 residues long. The CDR3 loop reads CASSPPAGWDRDNIQYF. As DNA, the CDR3 is TGTGCCAGCAGTCCCCCGGCAGGATGGGACAGGGACAACATTCAGTACTTC.

V usage is TRBV12-3 or TRBV12-4 and J usage is TRBJ2-3; 10 positions match TRBD1. This CDR3 is built from 14 residues. After removal of 3 bases from V and 8 bases from J, the junction contained 5 bases not matched to a gene. The CDR3 region is CASSFRQGAVTQYF. Written as DNA, the CDR3 is TGTGCCAGCAGTTTCCGACAGGGGGCAGTTACGCAGTATTTT.

The V and J genes are TRBV29-1 and TRBJ2-1, with D possibly being TRBD2 (7 bases). From germline, CDR1 is SQVTM and CDR2 ANQGSEA. This CDR3 has 14 residues. The V end was cut by 3 bases, the J end by 10 bases, with 19 bases between. The CDR3 spells CSVEWRGGRREQFF. In DNA, the CDR3 is TGCAGCGTTGAGTGGAGGGGGGGCCGTCGAGAGCAGTTCTTC.

The chain recombines TRBV29-1 with TRBJ2-7; D ambiguous. The length of the CDR3 is 10 residues. With 4 bases removed from V and 3 bases from J, the gap between germline ends came to 4 bases. Germline lookup yields CDR1 SQVTM and CDR2 ANQGSEA. DNA of the CDR3: TGCAGCGTTGTCAGCTACGAGCAGTACTTC. Its translation is CSVVSYEQYF.

This chain joins TRBV5-6 and TRBJ1-4; D call uncertain. Trimming took off 3 bases at V and 8 bases at J, with 11 bases between the two ends. CDR3 size: 13 residues. Germline CDR1 reads SGHDT; CDR2 reads YYEEEE. CDR3 nucleotides: TGTGCCAGCAGCTCCGCTACACGGGAAAAACTGTTTTTT. Amino acids: CASSSATREKLFF.

This clonotype has more than one count but fewer than ten. The CDR3 region has the DNA TGCAGTGCCGCGAACCTATTCGACATGCGGAACACTGAAGCTTTCTTT. This translates into CSAANLFDMRNTEAFF. The chain joins TRBV20-1 to TRBJ1-1; D unresolved. CDR3 size: 16 residues. The V and J ends lost 6 bases and 1 base respectively, with 21 bases between them. CDR1 is DFQATT and CDR2 is SNEGSKA in the germline V gene (reference sequence).

This clonotype has ten or more counts. This chain uses TRBV6-2 or TRBV6-3 with TRBJ1-1; no firm D call. Per the germline V gene, CDR1 is MNHEY and CDR2 is SVGEGT. V dropped 6 bases and J dropped 0 bases, with 8 bases sitting between them. The CDR3 has 13 residues. The CDR3: CASRVSMNTEAFF. DNA for the CDR3: TGTGCCAGCAGGGTCAGTATGAACACTGAAGCTTTCTTT.

Comments on this clonotype: The junction and the germline gene differ at one end; a read error may be behind it. This chain connects TRBV19 to TRBJ1-2; D not resolved. Germline CDR1 reads LNHDA; CDR2 reads SQIVND (reference sequence). The CDR3 runs 14 residues. The CDR3 DNA reads TGTGCCAGTAGTACGGAGCCGGGTGGAAATGGCGACACCTTC. Protein product: CASSTEPGGNGDTF. Complete variable domain (other parts from reference TRBV19 and TRBJ1-2): DGGITQSPKYLFRKEGQNVTLSCEQNLNHDAMYWYRQDPGQGLRLIYYSQIVNDFQKGDIAEGYSVSREKKESFPLTVTSAQKNPTAFYLCASSTEPGGNGDTFGSGTRLTVV.

This clonotype has only a few counts. The rearrangement links TRBV12-3 or TRBV12-4 to TRBJ2-1, with D possibly matching TRBD2 (5 bases). This CDR3 is 13 amino acids long. V was clipped by 7 bases and J by 9 bases, with 16 bases between them. The CDR3 protein is CASTLQRAGEQFF. In DNA, the CDR3 is TGTGCCAGCACCCTCCAGAGGGCCGGTGAGCAGTTCTTC.

This clonotype was picked up many times. This sequence joins TRBV13 and TRBJ1-6; D ambiguous. Trimming shortened V by 2 bases and J by 5 bases, and 10 bases separated the two germline ends. The length of the CDR3 is 15 residues. Germline CDR1 PRHDT, CDR2 FYEKMQ (reference sequence). CDR3 DNA: TGTGCCAGCAGCTTACGGACGCCAAATAATTCACCCCTCCACTTT. It specifies CASSLRTPNNSPLHF.

The V call is TRBV6-6, the J call TRBJ2-1, with 10 bases that match TRBD1. After removal of 6 bases from V and 8 bases from J, the junction contained 4 bases not matched to a gene. CDR1 and CDR2 from the germline V gene are MNHNY and SVGAGI (reference sequence). There are 13 residues in the CDR3. CDR3 coding DNA: TGTGCCAGCAGCAGACAGGGGGCCGATGAGCAGTTCTTC. Protein sequence: CASSRQGADEQFF.

The V call is TRBV7-2, the J call TRBJ1-5; no firm D call. V gave up 1 base and J gave up 1 base, with 5 bases separating them. Germline values: CDR1 SGHTA, CDR2 FQGNSA. This CDR3 has 14 residues. CDR3 in DNA: TGTGCCAGCAGCTTAGACCCCAGCAATCAGCCCCAGCATTTT. It codes for CASSLDPSNQPQHF.

The chain recombines TRBV6-5 with TRBJ2-5; 9 bases align to TRBD2. The CDR3 runs to 16 residues. Per the germline V gene, CDR1 is MNHEY and CDR2 is SVGAGI. The V gene end was trimmed by 4 bases and the J gene end by 10 bases; junction bases not matched to a gene: 16. The CDR3: CASSSLTSGYGGSQYF. In DNA form, the CDR3 reads TGTGCCAGCAGTTCCCTGACTAGCGGTTATGGGGGTAGCCAGTACTTC.

This clonotype has ten or more counts. The V and J genes are TRBV29-1 and TRBJ1-1, with D hard to call. CDR3 length: 13 residues. Deletions cut 4 bases from V and 4 bases from J, with 13 bases between. Germline CDR1 reads SQVTM; CDR2 reads ANQGSEA. CDR3 protein: CSVVTAMGTEAFF. The DNA of the CDR3 is TGCAGCGTTGTAACTGCTATGGGCACTGAAGCTTTCTTT.

This chain connects TRBV2 to TRBJ1-3; D unresolved. The germline CDR1 and CDR2 sequences are SNHLY and FYNNEI. The CDR3 sequence is 12 residues long. The germline V and J ends were trimmed by 6 bases and 16 bases, with 19 bases remaining between them. The CDR3: CASSPEEGFRYF. CDR3 nucleotides: TGTGCCAGCAGCCCCGAGGAAGGTTTTAGGTATTTT.

This clonotype was counted only a few times. The chain carries TRBV29-1 and TRBJ1-1; tentative D call: TRBD1 (6 bases). The V gene lost 7 bases and the J gene lost 1 base, with 13 bases spanning the gap. There are 13 residues in the CDR3. Germline loops: CDR1 SQVTM, CDR2 ANQGSEA. The CDR3 DNA reads as TGCAGCGCCCTTAGACAGGAGAACACTGAAGCTTTCTTT. This gives the protein CSALRQENTEAFF.